This is a list of T cell receptor beta chains from one sample in a study of tumor-infiltrating lymphocytes in primary liver carcinoma. TCRdb passed the multiplex PCR reads through MiXCR, listing each CDR3 protein once. The sample contains almost 200,000 distinct CDR3 sequences, less than 65% of which appear only once. Input material: peripheral blood. These receptors were collected from a woman aged 55 to 70 with primary liver carcinoma and hepatitis B virus infection. CDR3s include the opening cysteine and the closing phenylalanine or tryptophan. The D gene is left open where the match is weak. The size field is filled for only some rows; it gives once, few, many or a size class.

clone_size: .
j_call: TRBJ2-7
d_call: .
v_call: TRBV6-5
cdr3_nt: TGTGCCAGCAGCTCCAATACCGGGACACCAGCTACGGAGCAGTACTTC
cdr3_aa: CASSSNTGTPATEQYF

clone_size: .
j_call: TRBJ2-5
d_call: TRBD1
v_call: TRBV29-1
cdr3_nt: TGCATCGTTGAAGACAGGGGAAGGACCCAGTACTTC
cdr3_aa: CIVEDRGRTQYF

clone_size: .
j_call: TRBJ2-5
d_call: .
v_call: TRBV5-1
cdr3_nt: TGCGCCAGCAGCCCTAGCTCGACTGACAGGGAGACCCAGTACTTC
cdr3_aa: CASSPSSTDRETQYF

clone_size: once
j_call: TRBJ2-7
d_call: .
v_call: TRBV11-1
cdr3_nt: TGTGCCAGCAGATTACACCGCGGGGCCCGCGAGCAGTACTTC
cdr3_aa: CASRLHRGAREQYF

clone_size: .
j_call: TRBJ2-5
d_call: .
v_call: TRBV29-1
cdr3_nt: TGCAGCGTTACCTTCGGCGCGGGCCACCAGGGCCAAGAGACCCAGTACTTC
cdr3_aa: CSVTFGAGHQGQETQYF

clone_size: .
j_call: TRBJ2-5
d_call: .
v_call: TRBV28
cdr3_nt: TGTGCCAGCAGTTTAGGGGGGCGCCAGGAGACCCAGTACTTC
cdr3_aa: CASSLGGRQETQYF

clone_size: .
j_call: TRBJ2-1
d_call: TRBD2
v_call: TRBV11-2
cdr3_nt: TGTGCCAGCAGCCCTTCTAGCGGGAGGGCCTACAATGAGCAGTTCTTC
cdr3_aa: CASSPSSGRAYNEQFF

clone_size: few
j_call: TRBJ2-3
d_call: .
v_call: TRBV6-2/TRBV6-3
cdr3_nt: TGTGCCAGCAAGCCAGGGGGCACAGATACGCAGTATTTT
cdr3_aa: CASKPGGTDTQYF

clone_size: .
j_call: TRBJ1-1
d_call: TRBD1
v_call: TRBV13
cdr3_nt: TGTGCCAGCAACTTACGGCGGGACAGGGGCTCCTACACTGAAGCTTTCTTT
cdr3_aa: CASNLRRDRGSYTEAFF

clone_size: many
j_call: TRBJ2-1
d_call: TRBD2
v_call: TRBV6-1
cdr3_nt: TGTGCCAGCAGTGAAGTGACTAGCGGGAGGGGGGAGCAGTTCTTC
cdr3_aa: CASSEVTSGRGEQFF

clone_size: many
j_call: TRBJ2-3
d_call: .
v_call: TRBV6-5
cdr3_nt: TGTGCCAGCAGTTCTGGGGAAACTAGCACAGATACGCAGTATTTT
cdr3_aa: CASSSGETSTDTQYF

clone_size: many
j_call: TRBJ2-2
d_call: TRBD2
v_call: TRBV6-5
cdr3_nt: TGTGCCAGCAGTTACGCTCAGACTAGCGGGAACACCGGGGAGCTGTTTTTT
cdr3_aa: CASSYAQTSGNTGELFF

clone_size: many
j_call: TRBJ1-3
d_call: .
v_call: TRBV29-1
cdr3_nt: TGCAGCGCCCGGACAGACCTGAATTCCCACGGAAACACCATATATTTT
cdr3_aa: CSARTDLNSHGNTIYF

clone_size: .
j_call: TRBJ2-7
d_call: .
v_call: TRBV24-1
cdr3_nt: TGTGCCACCCAAAATGGACCTCGTAGTGCGGAGCAGTACTTC
cdr3_aa: CATQNGPRSAEQYF

clone_size: .
j_call: TRBJ1-4
d_call: .
v_call: TRBV20-1
cdr3_nt: TGCAGTGCTAGAGACGGTGAGGGATTGGATGAAAAACTGTTTTTT
cdr3_aa: CSARDGEGLDEKLFF

clone_size: .
j_call: TRBJ2-3
d_call: .
v_call: TRBV4-1
cdr3_nt: TGCTCCAGCAGCCAAGAAGGACTCAGTACAGATACGCAGTATTTT
cdr3_aa: CSSSQEGLSTDTQYF

clone_size: few
j_call: TRBJ1-6
d_call: .
v_call: TRBV5-1
cdr3_nt: TGCGCCAGCAGCACAGGGAATAATTCACCCCTCCACTTT
cdr3_aa: CASSTGNNSPLHF

clone_size: few
j_call: TRBJ1-5
d_call: TRBD1
v_call: TRBV28
cdr3_nt: TGTGCCGGCCAAAGACAGGGGTCACATCAGCCCCAGCATTTT
cdr3_aa: CAGQRQGSHQPQHF

clone_size: many
j_call: TRBJ2-1
d_call: TRBD2
v_call: TRBV12-5
cdr3_nt: TGTGCTAGTGGTTTAGGGTCTAGCGGGATCATGGGCTACAATGAGCAGTTCTTC
cdr3_aa: CASGLGSSGIMGYNEQFF

clone_size: .
j_call: TRBJ2-5
d_call: .
v_call: TRBV5-5
cdr3_nt: TGTGCCAGCACCTTCACTGGCAGGGCCCCCGGGACCCAGTACTTC
cdr3_aa: CASTFTGRAPGTQYF

clone_size: .
j_call: TRBJ2-7
d_call: .
v_call: TRBV6-1
cdr3_nt: TGTGCCAGCAGTGGAGCACTAGCTGGACTTTACAAGCAGTACTTC
cdr3_aa: CASSGALAGLYKQYF

clone_size: once
j_call: TRBJ2-1
d_call: TRBD2
v_call: TRBV28
cdr3_nt: TGTGCCAGCAGTCCCCTGATAGCGGGAGAGGTCTACGATGAGCAGTTCTTC
cdr3_aa: CASSPLIAGEVYDEQFF

clone_size: .
j_call: TRBJ2-5
d_call: .
v_call: TRBV5-1
cdr3_nt: TGCGCCAGCAGCTTGGGGGACGGAGGCCCGGAGACCCAGTACTTC
cdr3_aa: CASSLGDGGPETQYF

clone_size: many
j_call: TRBJ2-6
d_call: TRBD2
v_call: TRBV12-3/TRBV12-4
cdr3_nt: TGTGCCAGCGCTAAACTAGCGGGTATCTCTGGGGCCAACGTCCTGACTTTC
cdr3_aa: CASAKLAGISGANVLTF

clone_size: .
j_call: TRBJ2-1
d_call: .
v_call: TRBV11-1
cdr3_nt: TGTGCCAGCAGCCCCGATGCTGGGTCCTACAATGGGCAGTTCTTC
cdr3_aa: CASSPDAGSYNGQFF

clone_size: .
j_call: TRBJ1-1
d_call: TRBD1
v_call: TRBV6-1
cdr3_nt: TGTGCCAGCAGCCGGACAGGGGAGGACACTGGAGCTTTCTTT
cdr3_aa: CASSRTGEDTGAFF

clone_size: .
j_call: TRBJ2-7
d_call: .
v_call: TRBV5-1
cdr3_nt: TGCGCCAGCAGCATGGACTCCCTCTCCTACGAGCAGTACTTC
cdr3_aa: CASSMDSLSYEQYF

clone_size: .
j_call: TRBJ2-7
d_call: .
v_call: TRBV29-1
cdr3_nt: TGCAGCGTTGGAGGGTCCCCCTACGAGCAGTACTTC
cdr3_aa: CSVGGSPYEQYF

clone_size: .
j_call: TRBJ2-5
d_call: TRBD1
v_call: TRBV28
cdr3_nt: TGTGCCAGCAGTTTACCGCGGACAGGGGGATTGGAGACCCAGTACTTC
cdr3_aa: CASSLPRTGGLETQYF

clone_size: once
j_call: TRBJ2-1
d_call: .
v_call: TRBV7-9
cdr3_nt: TGTGCCAGCAACTTAGGCCTTTCAAGGGGTCCCTACAATGAGCAGTTCTTC
cdr3_aa: CASNLGLSRGPYNEQFF

clone_size: .
j_call: TRBJ2-1
d_call: TRBD2
v_call: TRBV4-2
cdr3_nt: TGTGTCAGCAGCCAAGTTTCCGGGACTAGCGGGAGGTCTAATGAGCAGTTCTTC
cdr3_aa: CVSSQVSGTSGRSNEQFF

clone_size: .
j_call: TRBJ2-1
d_call: TRBD2
v_call: TRBV30
cdr3_nt: TGTGCCTGGAGTATAGGGCTAGCGGGAACGGATGAGCAGTTCTTC
cdr3_aa: CAWSIGLAGTDEQFF

clone_size: .
j_call: TRBJ2-7
d_call: .
v_call: TRBV6-2/TRBV6-3
cdr3_nt: TGTGCCAGCAGCCCCAGGCCAGACTACGAGCAGTGCTTC
cdr3_aa: CASSPRPDYEQCF

clone_size: .
j_call: TRBJ2-5
d_call: .
v_call: TRBV5-1
cdr3_nt: TGCGCCAGCAGCTTGGCCCCCGGCGCGTTGCAAGAGACCCAGTACTTC
cdr3_aa: CASSLAPGALQETQYF

clone_size: .
j_call: TRBJ2-4
d_call: TRBD2
v_call: TRBV11-2
cdr3_nt: TGTACCAGCAGCTTAGGTAGCGGGAGCACCTCTTACATTCAATACTTC
cdr3_aa: CTSSLGSGSTSYIQYF

clone_size: once
j_call: TRBJ1-2
d_call: .
v_call: TRBV24-1
cdr3_nt: TGTGCCACCAGTGACCCTCCTCAGACGGGCAACTATGGCTACACCTTC
cdr3_aa: CATSDPPQTGNYGYTF

clone_size: .
j_call: TRBJ2-2
d_call: TRBD1
v_call: TRBV5-1
cdr3_nt: TGCGCCAGCAGCTTGGCCAAGACAGGGAGATTGGCCGGGGAGCTGTTTTTT
cdr3_aa: CASSLAKTGRLAGELFF

clone_size: once
j_call: TRBJ2-3
d_call: TRBD2
v_call: TRBV30
cdr3_nt: TGTCCCTGGGATAGCGGGAGGTCGACTGATACGCAGTATTTT
cdr3_aa: CPWDSGRSTDTQYF

clone_size: many
j_call: TRBJ1-2
d_call: TRBD1
v_call: TRBV6-1
cdr3_nt: TGTGCCAGCAGTGAAGCGAGGACAGGGGTTGGCTACACCTTC
cdr3_aa: CASSEARTGVGYTF

clone_size: .
j_call: TRBJ2-2
d_call: .
v_call: TRBV11-2
cdr3_nt: TGTGTCAGCAGCTTACTCTCGGGTCACGGGGAGCTGTTTTTT
cdr3_aa: CVSSLLSGHGELFF

clone_size: .
j_call: TRBJ2-4
d_call: .
v_call: TRBV6-1
cdr3_nt: TGTGCCATACCCCGGAGCGACCAACAAGACGAAAACATTCAGTACTTC
cdr3_aa: CAIPRSDQQDENIQYF

clone_size: .
j_call: TRBJ2-2
d_call: .
v_call: TRBV6-2/TRBV6-3
cdr3_nt: TGTGCCAGCAGTTACCCCAGGGGGGGGAGCACCGGGGAGCTGTTTTTT
cdr3_aa: CASSYPRGGSTGELFF

clone_size: .
j_call: TRBJ2-5
d_call: TRBD2
v_call: TRBV29-1
cdr3_nt: TGCAGCGTTCGACCCGGGACTATTGATGAGACCCAGTACTTC
cdr3_aa: CSVRPGTIDETQYF

clone_size: .
j_call: TRBJ1-3
d_call: .
v_call: TRBV6-1
cdr3_nt: TGTGTCAGCAGTTATTGGAACAGGGCTGGAAACACCATATATTTT
cdr3_aa: CVSSYWNRAGNTIYF

clone_size: .
j_call: TRBJ2-5
d_call: .
v_call: TRBV11-2
cdr3_nt: TGTGCCAGCAGCTTAGGAGACACAAGGGCGACCCAGTACTTC
cdr3_aa: CASSLGDTRATQYF

clone_size: few
j_call: TRBJ2-2
d_call: .
v_call: TRBV11-2
cdr3_nt: TGTGCCAGGAGTTTCTCGGCCGGGGAGCTGTTTTTT
cdr3_aa: CARSFSAGELFF